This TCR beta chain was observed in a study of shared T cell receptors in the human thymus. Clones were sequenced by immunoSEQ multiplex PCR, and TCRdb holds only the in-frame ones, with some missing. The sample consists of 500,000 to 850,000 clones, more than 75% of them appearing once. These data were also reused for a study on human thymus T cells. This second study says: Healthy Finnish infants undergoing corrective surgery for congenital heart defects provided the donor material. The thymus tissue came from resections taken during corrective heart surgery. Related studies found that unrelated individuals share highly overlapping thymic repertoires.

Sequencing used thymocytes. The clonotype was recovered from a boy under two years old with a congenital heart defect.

CDR3 protein: CASSQLGDGNQPQHF. Here the CDR3 DNA reads TGTGCCAGCAGCCAACTAGGGGATGGCAATCAGCCCCAGCATTTT. This sequence joins TRBV4-2 and TRBJ1-5; a weak D match, TRBD1 (5 bases). The CDR3 is 15 amino acids. Trimming took off 2 bases at V and 2 bases at J, with 10 bases between the two ends. CDR1 is LGHNA, CDR2 YNFKEQ, per germline.